These 22 T cell receptor beta chains originate from one sample sequenced in a study of T cells expressing NK-cell markers. Reanalyzing the 5' RACE reads, TCRdb keeps one entry per CDR3 protein, without DNA. Its table lists 450,000 to 600,000 distinct CDR3 sequences. The sequenced sample consisted of blood T cells: a sorted CD56 or NKG2C T cell subset, CD4+ or CD8+ T cells, or bulk PBMC T cells (not recorded which). The source of these receptors is a man between 18 and 35 years old in good health.

This chain connects TRBV29-1 to TRBJ2-3; there is no DNA to check the TCRdb D call of TRBD2. CDR3 length: 14 residues. Per germline, CDR1 SQVTM and CDR2 ANQGSEA. The CDR3 protein is CSVRDGRAPDTQYF.

The gene calls are TRBV7-2 and TRBJ2-7. Per germline, CDR1 SGHTA and CDR2 FQGNSA. This CDR3 has 15 residues. This chain's CDR3 is CASSLEVWQTYEQYF.

This chain connects TRBV12-3 or TRBV12-4 to TRBJ2-1. CDR3 length: 14 amino acids. Here the CDR3 reads CASSLPRINNEQFF.

The V gene is TRBV20-1, the J gene TRBJ2-2; the TCRdb D gene call, TRBD1, has no DNA to confirm it. Looked up from germline, CDR1 is DFQATT and CDR2 is SNEGSKA (reference sequence). The CDR3 sequence is 16 residues long. The CDR3 loop is CSARVTTGGRTGELFF.

CDR3 loop: CASGWDYRPGELFF. This chain joins TRBV5-1 and TRBJ2-2; TCRdb lists TRBD2, though no DNA is available to test this call. The CDR3 sequence is 14 residues long. The germline V gene encodes CDR1 SGHRS and CDR2 YFSETQ.

This sequence joins TRBV14 and TRBJ2-1; TCRdb's D gene call, TRBD1, goes unchecked for lack of DNA. Germline V gene sequence: CDR1 SGHDN, CDR2 FVKESK. This CDR3 has 13 amino acids. The CDR3: CASSQETGEEQFF.

The rearrangement links TRBV25-1 to TRBJ2-7; the TRBD1 assignment by TCRdb is unverifiable without DNA. In germline, CDR1 is MGHDK, CDR2 SYGVNS. This CDR3 region has 15 residues. CDR3 in amino acids: CASSEGPPSLYEQYF.

The chain is built from TRBV12-3 or TRBV12-4 and TRBJ2-1; TCRdb's D gene call, TRBD2, goes unchecked for lack of DNA. The CDR3 totals 19 residues. The CDR3 reads CASSFMTGWPSGIDNEQFF.

The chain uses TRBV20-1 and TRBJ2-4; there is no DNA to check the TCRdb D call of TRBD2. Germline CDR1 is DFQATT and CDR2 is SNEGSKA (reference sequence). This CDR3 is 15 amino acids long. The CDR3 here is CSARDRDYVKNIQYF.

The chain joins TRBV10-1 to TRBJ1-5; without DNA, the TCRdb call of TRBD1 cannot be checked. The CDR3 is 18 amino acids. The germline V gene encodes CDR1 WNHNN and CDR2 SYGVQD (reference sequence). The CDR3 spells CARFEDLGTTDSNQPQHF.

J is TRBJ2-1 and V is TRBV15; with no DNA, the TCRdb D assignment of TRBD1 cannot be verified. Germline CDR1 LNHNV, CDR2 YYDKDF (reference sequence). The CDR3 has 17 residues. The CDR3 protein is CATSRVDGDRSYNEQFF.

This rearrangement joins TRBV5-1 to TRBJ2-3; with no DNA, the TCRdb D assignment of TRBD2 cannot be verified. Looked up from germline, CDR1 is SGHRS and CDR2 is YFSETQ. The length of the CDR3 is 18 residues. This chain's CDR3 is CASNSGLAGGPGTDTQYF.

The V gene is TRBV7-6, the J gene TRBJ2-1; lacking DNA, the TRBD2 call made by TCRdb goes unchecked. Germline assignment: CDR1 SGHVS and CDR2 FNYEAQ. The CDR3 contains 15 residues. The CDR3 sequence: CASSGLAGDPYEQFF.

The rearrangement uses TRBV10-3 and TRBJ2-5; no DNA is available, so the TRBD1 call from TCRdb remains unchecked. The CDR3 is 15 residues long. The germline V gene encodes CDR1 ENHRY and CDR2 SYGVKD. The CDR3 spells CAISDQTDLQETQYF.

This chain uses TRBV5-4 with TRBJ2-2; TCRdb proposes TRBD2, but this gene call is untestable without DNA. Germline V CDR1 and CDR2: SGHNT, YYREEE (reference sequence). The CDR3 is 14 residues long. The CDR3 sequence: CASSLTSGTGELFF.

This chain links TRBV29-1 with TRBJ2-3; TCRdb lists TRBD1, though no DNA is available to test this call. The germline V gene has CDR1 SQVTM and CDR2 ANQGSEA. The CDR3 totals 14 residues. This CDR3 is CSVRDASGPDTQYF.

This chain uses TRBV5-1 with TRBJ1-2. The CDR3 length is 15 residues. Germline CDR1 and CDR2: SGHRS and YFSETQ. CDR3 protein: CASSLGQGLNYGYTF. The full variable domain, its missing parts supplied by reference TRBV5-1 and TRBJ1-2, is KAGVTQTPRYLIKTRGQQVTLSCSPISGHRSVSWYQQTPGQGLQFLFEYFSETQRNKGNFPGRFSGRQFSNSRSEMNVSTLELGDSALYLCASSLGQGLNYGYTFGSGTRLTVV.

This chain connects TRBV27 to TRBJ1-1. CDR1 is MNHEY and CDR2 is SMNVEV in the germline V gene (reference sequence). The CDR3 consists of 15 residues. CDR3 amino acids: CATASGTWGNTEAFF.

The rearrangement links TRBV12-3 or TRBV12-4 to TRBJ1-4. This CDR3 has 14 amino acids. CDR3 sequence reads: CASSLYETNEKLFF.

V usage is TRBV7-2 and J usage is TRBJ1-3. The germline CDR1 and CDR2 sequences are SGHTA and FQGNSA. The CDR3 is 15 amino acids. The CDR3 spells CASSLPGLSGNTIYF.

This chain connects TRBV20-1 to TRBJ1-6; the D gene TCRdb calls, TRBD1, cannot be checked with no DNA. The CDR3 contains 12 residues. Germline V lookup: CDR1 DFQATT, CDR2 SNEGSKA (reference sequence). The CDR3 loop reads CSLGTDNSPLHF.

CDR3 residues: CASSQESRVETQYF. The rearrangement links TRBV4-2 to TRBJ2-5; TCRdb lists TRBD1, though no DNA is available to test this call. The germline V gene has CDR1 LGHNA and CDR2 YNFKEQ. CDR3 size: 14 residues.